These T cell receptor beta chains were read from a single sample in a study of T cells in Graves' hyperthyroidism and ophthalmopathy. MiXCR was run by TCRdb on the multiplex PCR reads, yielding one entry per CDR3 protein. The sample lists more than 550,000 distinct CDR3 sequences, 17% occurring once. Sequencing was done on a sample of blood. These TCRs come from a middle-aged man with Graves' hyperthyroidism. Both conserved end residues are part of each CDR3. D genes are given only for firm matches. A clone size is listed for some rows: how often the clone was seen (once, few, many), or a class if it is expanded.

j_call: TRBJ2-2; v_call: TRBV27; d_call: .; clone_size: many; cdr3_nt: TGTGCCAGCAGTTCCTCGGGGGCTAGTGAGTCCGGGGAGCTGTTTTTT; cdr3_aa: CASSSSGASESGELFF
j_call: TRBJ2-7; v_call: TRBV19; d_call: .; clone_size: few; cdr3_nt: TGTGCCAGTAGTAGACTAGATGGTAAAGGCGAGCAGTACTTC; cdr3_aa: CASSRLDGKGEQYF
j_call: TRBJ2-1; v_call: TRBV6-4; d_call: TRBD2; clone_size: .; cdr3_nt: TGTGCCAGCAGGCAGACTAGCGCTAGCTCCTACAATGAGCAGTTCTTC; cdr3_aa: CASRQTSASSYNEQFF
j_call: TRBJ2-3; v_call: TRBV28; d_call: TRBD2; clone_size: .; cdr3_nt: TGTGCCAGCAGTTCGGCGGGAGTGGATACAGATACGCAGTATTTT; cdr3_aa: CASSSAGVDTDTQYF
j_call: TRBJ2-7; v_call: TRBV6-5; d_call: .; clone_size: .; cdr3_nt: TGTGCCAGCAGTTACTCCTCCCGGGGCGTGGACTACGAGCAGTACTTC; cdr3_aa: CASSYSSRGVDYEQYF
j_call: TRBJ2-7; v_call: TRBV19; d_call: .; clone_size: .; cdr3_nt: TGTGCCACCAGGGGTCGGGAGAGCGGCGAGCAGTACTTC; cdr3_aa: CATRGRESGEQYF
j_call: TRBJ1-2; v_call: TRBV6-1; d_call: .; clone_size: many; cdr3_nt: TGTGCCAGCAGTGCGGGCAGAAAGGGCTATGGCTACACCTTC; cdr3_aa: CASSAGRKGYGYTF
j_call: TRBJ2-1; v_call: TRBV7-2; d_call: TRBD2; clone_size: many; cdr3_nt: TGTGCCAGCAGCCCACAAAGGACTACACGGACTAGCGGGAGGACTAACAATGAGCAGTTCTTC; cdr3_aa: CASSPQRTTRTSGRTNNEQFF
j_call: TRBJ2-7; v_call: TRBV28; d_call: .; clone_size: few; cdr3_nt: TGTGCCAGCAGTCCTAACACAGGGTATCACTCCTACGAGCAGTACTTC; cdr3_aa: CASSPNTGYHSYEQYF
j_call: TRBJ2-3; v_call: TRBV10-3; d_call: TRBD2; clone_size: few; cdr3_nt: TGTGCCATCAGTCCGACTAGCGGGATCACAGATACGCAGTATTTT; cdr3_aa: CAISPTSGITDTQYF
j_call: TRBJ2-7; v_call: TRBV7-9; d_call: TRBD1; clone_size: many; cdr3_nt: TGTGCCAGCAGACCTACCCTTGACGGGACAGGGTCCGAGCAGTACTTC; cdr3_aa: CASRPTLDGTGSEQYF
j_call: TRBJ2-3; v_call: TRBV10-3; d_call: .; clone_size: many; cdr3_nt: TGTGCCATCAGTGAGGAGCGGTTCACAGATACGCAGTATTTT; cdr3_aa: CAISEERFTDTQYF
j_call: TRBJ1-5; v_call: TRBV12-3/TRBV12-4; d_call: .; clone_size: few; cdr3_nt: TGTGCCAGCAGTTTATCCGAGTGGCCCCAGCATTTT; cdr3_aa: CASSLSEWPQHF
j_call: TRBJ2-1; v_call: TRBV2; d_call: .; clone_size: many; cdr3_nt: TGTGCCAGCAGACCGCCCGGGGACCTGGGGAACGATGAGCAGTTCTTC; cdr3_aa: CASRPPGDLGNDEQFF
j_call: TRBJ2-2; v_call: TRBV6-1; d_call: TRBD1; clone_size: .; cdr3_nt: TGTGCCAGCAGTAAACCGGGACAGGGTTTCGGGGAGCTGTTTTTT; cdr3_aa: CASSKPGQGFGELFF
j_call: TRBJ1-6; v_call: TRBV7-6; d_call: TRBD1; clone_size: few; cdr3_nt: TGTGCCAGCAGCCCACAGGGGGCGGGAGGGAATTCACCCCTCCACTTT; cdr3_aa: CASSPQGAGGNSPLHF
j_call: TRBJ2-1; v_call: TRBV6-1; d_call: TRBD2; clone_size: many; cdr3_nt: TGTGCCAGCAGTTATGGGACTAGCGGGACCCGTAGCTCCTACAATGAGCAGTTCTTC; cdr3_aa: CASSYGTSGTRSSYNEQFF
j_call: TRBJ2-7; v_call: TRBV6-2/TRBV6-3; d_call: TRBD2; clone_size: .; cdr3_nt: TGTGCCAGCAGCCCAGAAAGGGGCCTTGGTTGGAGCGGGACCCCCAGTTACTCCTACGAGCAGTACTTC; cdr3_aa: CASSPERGLGWSGTPSYSYEQYF
j_call: TRBJ2-5; v_call: TRBV11-2; d_call: TRBD2; clone_size: many; cdr3_nt: TGTGCCAGCAGCTTAGACCCCAGCGGGGGGGGGGAGACCCAGTACTTC; cdr3_aa: CASSLDPSGGGETQYF
j_call: TRBJ2-7; v_call: TRBV12-3/TRBV12-4; d_call: .; clone_size: many; cdr3_nt: TGTGCCAGCAGCGCCGTGGCGGGTATCGTCTACGAGCAGTACTTC; cdr3_aa: CASSAVAGIVYEQYF
j_call: TRBJ2-7; v_call: TRBV29-1; d_call: TRBD2; clone_size: .; cdr3_nt: TGCAGCGTTGGAAACGGGGGGGAAGCCTACGAGCAGTACTTC; cdr3_aa: CSVGNGGEAYEQYF
j_call: TRBJ1-2; v_call: TRBV9; d_call: TRBD1; clone_size: many; cdr3_nt: TGTGCCAGCGTACCTGACAGGGGCTCCTATGGCTACACCTTC; cdr3_aa: CASVPDRGSYGYTF
j_call: TRBJ2-1; v_call: TRBV20-1; d_call: TRBD2; clone_size: few; cdr3_nt: TGCAGTGCTAGAGCCGGGACTAGCCGTTACAATGAGCAGTTCTTC; cdr3_aa: CSARAGTSRYNEQFF
j_call: TRBJ2-1; v_call: TRBV5-5; d_call: .; clone_size: few; cdr3_nt: TGTGCCAGCAGCGTTTTAACACAGGGTCGCTCCTACAATGAGCAGTTCTTC; cdr3_aa: CASSVLTQGRSYNEQFF
j_call: TRBJ2-1; v_call: TRBV2; d_call: .; clone_size: many; cdr3_nt: TGTGCCAGCATTAGACGGGTGATGGACCAGCGGGAGCAGTTCTTC; cdr3_aa: CASIRRVMDQREQFF
j_call: TRBJ2-7; v_call: TRBV7-2; d_call: .; clone_size: .; cdr3_nt: TGTGCCAGCAGCTCGCTCAGGGGGGGGCACTACGAGCAGTACTTC; cdr3_aa: CASSSLRGGHYEQYF
j_call: TRBJ2-7; v_call: TRBV6-1; d_call: TRBD2; clone_size: few; cdr3_nt: TGTGCCAGCAGTGAGGGACTAGCGGGACTCGACGAGCAGTACTTC; cdr3_aa: CASSEGLAGLDEQYF
j_call: TRBJ1-2; v_call: TRBV28; d_call: .; clone_size: many; cdr3_nt: TGTGCCAGCAATTCTGGGCAGGTGTATGGCTACACCTTC; cdr3_aa: CASNSGQVYGYTF
j_call: TRBJ1-1; v_call: TRBV19; d_call: .; clone_size: .; cdr3_nt: TGTGCCGCGGGACAGAACACTGAAGCTTTCTTT; cdr3_aa: CAAGQNTEAFF
j_call: TRBJ1-1; v_call: TRBV12-3/TRBV12-4; d_call: .; clone_size: few; cdr3_nt: TGTGCCAGCAGTTTCTTGGTCAGGGGCTTGAACACTGAAGCTTTCTTT; cdr3_aa: CASSFLVRGLNTEAFF
j_call: TRBJ2-7; v_call: TRBV7-7; d_call: TRBD2; clone_size: few; cdr3_nt: TGTGCTAGCAGCCCCGGCGAGGGGGGAGGGCTAGCGGGCTACGAGCAGTACTTC; cdr3_aa: CASSPGEGGGLAGYEQYF
j_call: TRBJ1-1; v_call: TRBV30; d_call: TRBD1; clone_size: .; cdr3_nt: TGTGCCTGGAGGCTAAGAGGGACAGCGAACACTGAAGCTTTCTTT; cdr3_aa: CAWRLRGTANTEAFF
j_call: TRBJ2-7; v_call: TRBV2; d_call: TRBD2; clone_size: many; cdr3_nt: TGTGCCAGCAAGTTGACTAGCGGGAGGTCCTACGAGCAGTACTTC; cdr3_aa: CASKLTSGRSYEQYF
j_call: TRBJ2-1; v_call: TRBV27; d_call: .; clone_size: many; cdr3_nt: TGTGCCAGCAAAGGGGGGTGGGATGAGCAGTTCTTC; cdr3_aa: CASKGGWDEQFF
j_call: TRBJ2-5; v_call: TRBV9; d_call: .; clone_size: few; cdr3_nt: TGTGCCAGCAGCGTAAGGGCCAGGGAGACCCAGTACTTC; cdr3_aa: CASSVRARETQYF
j_call: TRBJ2-7; v_call: TRBV20-1; d_call: .; clone_size: many; cdr3_nt: TGCAGTGCTAGAAGGACAGCATCCTACGAGCAGTACTTC; cdr3_aa: CSARRTASYEQYF
j_call: TRBJ2-1; v_call: TRBV6-2/TRBV6-3; d_call: TRBD2; clone_size: many; cdr3_nt: TGTGCCAGCAGTTTTGGACTAGCGGGAGGGCCGAGAGAGAATGAGCAGTTCTTC; cdr3_aa: CASSFGLAGGPRENEQFF
j_call: TRBJ1-6; v_call: TRBV7-3; d_call: .; clone_size: many; cdr3_nt: TGTGCCAGCAGCTTTTCGAATAATTCACCCCTCCACTTT; cdr3_aa: CASSFSNNSPLHF
j_call: TRBJ2-1; v_call: TRBV20-1; d_call: .; clone_size: .; cdr3_nt: TGCAGTGCTAGAGACGGTAACAATGAGCAGTTCTTC; cdr3_aa: CSARDGNNEQFF
j_call: TRBJ1-3; v_call: TRBV10-3; d_call: TRBD1; clone_size: few; cdr3_nt: TGTGCCATCAGCGTGGGACAGGGATATGGAAACACCATATATTTT; cdr3_aa: CAISVGQGYGNTIYF
j_call: TRBJ2-2; v_call: TRBV7-3; d_call: TRBD2; clone_size: few; cdr3_nt: TGTGCCAGCAGCTTAAATCCTCTCTTGCGGGAGGGGCCCGGGGAGCTGTTTTTT; cdr3_aa: CASSLNPLLREGPGELFF
j_call: TRBJ2-7; v_call: TRBV28; d_call: TRBD2; clone_size: many; cdr3_nt: TGTGCCAGCAGTCATCAAGCGGGAGGGCCCTACGAGCAGTACTTC; cdr3_aa: CASSHQAGGPYEQYF
j_call: TRBJ1-2; v_call: TRBV7-9; d_call: .; clone_size: many; cdr3_nt: TGTGCCAGCAGCGGGGTAGGAGGCTACACCTTC; cdr3_aa: CASSGVGGYTF
j_call: TRBJ2-3; v_call: TRBV18; d_call: TRBD2; clone_size: .; cdr3_nt: TGTGCCAGCTCACCAGGTGGCGGGAGGGCCACAGATACGCAGTATTTT; cdr3_aa: CASSPGGGRATDTQYF
j_call: TRBJ1-4; v_call: TRBV19; d_call: .; clone_size: many; cdr3_nt: TGTGCCAGTAACCGCCGGGGGTTCACTAATGAAAAACTGTTTTTT; cdr3_aa: CASNRRGFTNEKLFF
j_call: TRBJ1-2; v_call: TRBV5-1; d_call: .; clone_size: .; cdr3_nt: TGCGCCAGCAGCTTGGAAGGGTTTCCTGGCTACACCTTC; cdr3_aa: CASSLEGFPGYTF
j_call: TRBJ2-7; v_call: TRBV3-1; d_call: .; clone_size: .; cdr3_nt: TGTGCCACCAGTCAAGCGCTCTACGAGCAGTACTTC; cdr3_aa: CATSQALYEQYF
j_call: TRBJ1-5; v_call: TRBV12-3/TRBV12-4; d_call: .; clone_size: .; cdr3_nt: TGTGCCAGCAGTCGGGGGCCATTACAGGGAGAGCCCCAGCATTTT; cdr3_aa: CASSRGPLQGEPQHF
j_call: TRBJ1-1; v_call: TRBV7-9; d_call: .; clone_size: many; cdr3_nt: TGTGCCAGCACTGGGGGAGGGGCTGAAGCTTTCTTT; cdr3_aa: CASTGGGAEAFF
j_call: TRBJ2-3; v_call: TRBV20-1; d_call: TRBD2; clone_size: .; cdr3_nt: TGCAGTGCCGAAAGGCGACTAGCGGGTCCCGATACGCAGTATTTT; cdr3_aa: CSAERRLAGPDTQYF
j_call: TRBJ2-5; v_call: TRBV12-3/TRBV12-4; d_call: TRBD2; clone_size: many; cdr3_nt: TGTGCCAGCACCACTTTAGCGGGAGGGCTGGGAGAGACCCAGTACTTC; cdr3_aa: CASTTLAGGLGETQYF
j_call: TRBJ2-5; v_call: TRBV9; d_call: TRBD2; clone_size: .; cdr3_nt: TGTGCCAGCAGCGCGGGACTAGCGGGAGCCAGAGAGACCCAGTACTTC; cdr3_aa: CASSAGLAGARETQYF
j_call: TRBJ2-7; v_call: TRBV5-1; d_call: .; clone_size: many; cdr3_nt: TGCGCCAGCAGCTTGGAAGGACCGGGGGACTTCGAGCAGTACTTC; cdr3_aa: CASSLEGPGDFEQYF
j_call: TRBJ1-1; v_call: TRBV20-1; d_call: TRBD1; clone_size: many; cdr3_nt: TGCAGTGCTAGAGCCCGAGGACAGGGGAACACTGAAGCTTTCTTT; cdr3_aa: CSARARGQGNTEAFF
j_call: TRBJ2-3; v_call: TRBV30; d_call: .; clone_size: few; cdr3_nt: TGTGCCTGGAACCCGGGTCGGTATACGCAGTATTTT; cdr3_aa: CAWNPGRYTQYF